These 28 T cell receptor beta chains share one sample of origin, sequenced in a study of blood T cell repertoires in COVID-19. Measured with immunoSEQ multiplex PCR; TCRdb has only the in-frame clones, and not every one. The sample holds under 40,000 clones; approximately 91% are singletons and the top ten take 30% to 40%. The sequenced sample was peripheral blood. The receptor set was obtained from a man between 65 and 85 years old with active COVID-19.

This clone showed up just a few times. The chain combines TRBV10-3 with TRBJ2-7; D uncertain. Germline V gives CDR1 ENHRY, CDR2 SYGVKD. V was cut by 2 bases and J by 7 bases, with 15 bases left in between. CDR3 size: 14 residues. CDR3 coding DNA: TGTGCCATCAGTGAGGCGGCAGCCAAAGGTGAGCAGTACTTC. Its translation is CAISEAAAKGEQYF.

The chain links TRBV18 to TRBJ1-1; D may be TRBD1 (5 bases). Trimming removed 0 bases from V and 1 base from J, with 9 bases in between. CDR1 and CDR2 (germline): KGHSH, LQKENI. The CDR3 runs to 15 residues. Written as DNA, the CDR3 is TGTGCCAGCTCACCACCAAATAGGGGGAACACTGAAGCTTTCTTT. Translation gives CASSPPNRGNTEAFF.

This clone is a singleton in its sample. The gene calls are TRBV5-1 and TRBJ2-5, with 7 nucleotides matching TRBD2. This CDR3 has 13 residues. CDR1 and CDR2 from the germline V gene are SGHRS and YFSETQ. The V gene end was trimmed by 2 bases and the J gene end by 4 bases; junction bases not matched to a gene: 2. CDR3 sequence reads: CASSFGGGETQYF. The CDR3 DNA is TGCGCCAGCAGCTTTGGCGGGGGAGAGACCCAGTACTTC.

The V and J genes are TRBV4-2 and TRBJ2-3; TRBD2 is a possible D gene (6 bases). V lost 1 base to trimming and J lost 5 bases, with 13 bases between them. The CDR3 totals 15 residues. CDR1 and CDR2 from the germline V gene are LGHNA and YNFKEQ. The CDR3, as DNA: TGTGCCAGCAGCCAAGGGCTAGCGCGGGGAGATACGCAGTATTTT. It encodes CASSQGLARGDTQYF.

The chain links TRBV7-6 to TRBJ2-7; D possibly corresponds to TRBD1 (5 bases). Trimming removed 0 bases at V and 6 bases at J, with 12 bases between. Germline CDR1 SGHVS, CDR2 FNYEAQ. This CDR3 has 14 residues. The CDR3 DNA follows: TGTGCCAGCAGCTTAGCAGGGATACAGGTCGAGCAGTACTTC. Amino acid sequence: CASSLAGIQVEQYF.

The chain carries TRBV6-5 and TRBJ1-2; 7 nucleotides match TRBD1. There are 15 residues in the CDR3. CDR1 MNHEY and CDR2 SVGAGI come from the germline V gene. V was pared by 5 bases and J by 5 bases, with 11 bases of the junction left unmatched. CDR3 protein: CASSPGEGAGYGYTF. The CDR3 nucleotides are TGTGCCAGCAGTCCTGGCGAGGGGGCGGGGTATGGCTACACCTTC.

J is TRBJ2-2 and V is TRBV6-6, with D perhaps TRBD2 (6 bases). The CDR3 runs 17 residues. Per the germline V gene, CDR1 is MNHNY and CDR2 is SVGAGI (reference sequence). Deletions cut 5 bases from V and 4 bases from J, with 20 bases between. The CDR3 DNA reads TGTGCCAGCAGTCATCGCCCAGGGACTTCCCTCACCGGGGAGCTGTTTTTT. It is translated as CASSHRPGTSLTGELFF.

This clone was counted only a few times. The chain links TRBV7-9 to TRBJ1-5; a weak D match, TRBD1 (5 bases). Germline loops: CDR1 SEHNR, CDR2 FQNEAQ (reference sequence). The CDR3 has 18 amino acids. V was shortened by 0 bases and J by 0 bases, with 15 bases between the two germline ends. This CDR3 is CASSLAKLQDYSNQPQHF. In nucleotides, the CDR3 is TGTGCCAGCAGCTTAGCAAAGTTACAGGACTATAGCAATCAGCCCCAGCATTTT.

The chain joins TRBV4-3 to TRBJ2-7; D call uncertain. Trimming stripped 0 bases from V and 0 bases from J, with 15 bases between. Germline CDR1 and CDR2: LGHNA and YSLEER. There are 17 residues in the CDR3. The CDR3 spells CASSQEPQRPSSYEQYF. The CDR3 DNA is TGCGCCAGCAGCCAAGAACCCCAGCGCCCCAGCTCCTACGAGCAGTACTTC.

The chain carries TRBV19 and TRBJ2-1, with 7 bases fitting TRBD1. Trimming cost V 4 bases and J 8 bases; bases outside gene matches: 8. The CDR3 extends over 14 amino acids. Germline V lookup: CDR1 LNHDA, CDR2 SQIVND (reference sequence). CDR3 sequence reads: CASSKTTGAHEQFF. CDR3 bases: TGTGCCAGTAGTAAGACTACAGGGGCCCATGAGCAGTTCTTC.

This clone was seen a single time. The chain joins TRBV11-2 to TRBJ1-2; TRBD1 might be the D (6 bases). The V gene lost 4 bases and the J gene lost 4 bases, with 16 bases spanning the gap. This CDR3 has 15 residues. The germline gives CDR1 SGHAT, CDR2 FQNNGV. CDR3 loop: CASSSGTMTGYGYTF. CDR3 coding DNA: TGTGCCAGCAGCTCGGGGACCATGACAGGCTATGGCTACACCTTC.

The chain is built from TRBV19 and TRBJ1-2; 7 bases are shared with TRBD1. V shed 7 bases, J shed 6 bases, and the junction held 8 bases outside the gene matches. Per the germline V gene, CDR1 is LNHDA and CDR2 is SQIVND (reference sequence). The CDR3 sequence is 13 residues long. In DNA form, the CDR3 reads TGTGCCAGTAACCTCCGACAGGGAGATGGCTACACCTTC. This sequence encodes CASNLRQGDGYTF. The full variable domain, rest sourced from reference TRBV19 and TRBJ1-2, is DGGITQSPKYLFRKEGQNVTLSCEQNLNHDAMYWYRQDPGQGLRLIYYSQIVNDFQKGDIAEGYSVSREKKESFPLTVTSAQKNPTAFYLCASNLRQGDGYTFGSGTRLTVV.

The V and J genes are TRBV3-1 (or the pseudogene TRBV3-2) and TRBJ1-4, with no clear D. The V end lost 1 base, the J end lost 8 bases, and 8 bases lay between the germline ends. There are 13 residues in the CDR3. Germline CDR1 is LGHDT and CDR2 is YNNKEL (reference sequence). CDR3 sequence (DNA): TGTGCCAGCAGCCAAGGGCGGAAGGAAAAACTGTTTTTT. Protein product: CASSQGRKEKLFF.

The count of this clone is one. Here the CDR3 DNA reads TGTGCCAGCAGCTTATATCCTGCAGGGAACTACGAGCAGTACTTC. This translates into CASSLYPAGNYEQYF. The chain couples TRBV7-6 to TRBJ2-7; a weak D match, TRBD1 (5 bases). Per germline, CDR1 SGHVS and CDR2 FNYEAQ. V gave up 2 bases and J gave up 3 bases, with 14 bases separating them. This CDR3 spans 15 amino acids.

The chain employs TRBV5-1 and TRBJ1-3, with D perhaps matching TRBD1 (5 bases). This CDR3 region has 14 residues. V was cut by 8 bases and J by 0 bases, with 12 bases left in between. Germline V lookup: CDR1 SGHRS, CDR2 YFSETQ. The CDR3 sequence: CASQPQGSGNTIYF. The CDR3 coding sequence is TGCGCCAGTCAACCTCAGGGCTCTGGAAACACCATATATTTT.

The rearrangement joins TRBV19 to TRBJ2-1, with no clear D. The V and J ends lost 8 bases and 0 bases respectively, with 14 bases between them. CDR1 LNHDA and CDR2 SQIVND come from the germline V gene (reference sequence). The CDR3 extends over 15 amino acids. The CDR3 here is CASSEQSASYNEQFF. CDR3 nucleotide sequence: TGTGCCAGTTCTGAACAGTCTGCCTCCTACAATGAGCAGTTCTTC.

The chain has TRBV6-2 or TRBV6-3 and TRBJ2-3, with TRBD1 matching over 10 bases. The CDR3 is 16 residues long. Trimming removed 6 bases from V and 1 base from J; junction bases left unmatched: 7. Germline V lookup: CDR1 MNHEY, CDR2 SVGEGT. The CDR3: CASSPGQGRGTDTQYF. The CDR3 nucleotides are TGTGCCAGCAGCCCGGGACAGGGGAGAGGCACAGATACGCAGTATTTT.

The CDR3 here is CASSAQKNNNEQFF. The CDR3 DNA follows: TGCGCCAGCAGCGCACAGAAAAATAACAATGAGCAGTTCTTC. J is TRBJ2-1 and V is TRBV4-3; D gene ambiguous. The V end was cut by 5 bases, the J end by 5 bases, with 13 bases between. Germline CDR1 and CDR2: LGHNA and YSLEER. The CDR3 is 14 amino acids.

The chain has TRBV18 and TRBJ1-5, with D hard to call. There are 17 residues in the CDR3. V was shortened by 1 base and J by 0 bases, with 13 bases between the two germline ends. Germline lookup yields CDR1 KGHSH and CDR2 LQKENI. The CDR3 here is CASSPQEGGSSNQPQHF. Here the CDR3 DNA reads TGTGCCAGCTCACCACAAGAGGGTGGTAGTAGCAATCAGCCCCAGCATTTT.

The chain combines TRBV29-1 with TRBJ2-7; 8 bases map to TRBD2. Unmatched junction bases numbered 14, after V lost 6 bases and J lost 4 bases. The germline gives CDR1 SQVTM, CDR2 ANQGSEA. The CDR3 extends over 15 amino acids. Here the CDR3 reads CSVRPGLGGSYEQYF. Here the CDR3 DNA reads TGCAGCGTCCGCCCGGGACTAGGGGGGTCGTACGAGCAGTACTTC.

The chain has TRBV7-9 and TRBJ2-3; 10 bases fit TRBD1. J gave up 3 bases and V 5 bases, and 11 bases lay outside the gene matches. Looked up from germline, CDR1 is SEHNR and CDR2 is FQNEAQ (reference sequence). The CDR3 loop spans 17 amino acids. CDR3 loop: CASSVDRGPLGTDTQYF. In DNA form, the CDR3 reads TGTGCCAGCAGCGTTGACAGGGGGCCTTTAGGAACAGATACGCAGTATTTT.

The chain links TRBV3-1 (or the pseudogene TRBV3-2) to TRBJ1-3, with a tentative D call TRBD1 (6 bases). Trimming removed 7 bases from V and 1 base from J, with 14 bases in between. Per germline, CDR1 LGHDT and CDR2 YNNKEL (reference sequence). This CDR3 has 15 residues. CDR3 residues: CASNRTASSGNTIYF. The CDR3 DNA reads TGTGCCAGCAACCGGACAGCTAGTTCTGGAAACACCATATATTTT.

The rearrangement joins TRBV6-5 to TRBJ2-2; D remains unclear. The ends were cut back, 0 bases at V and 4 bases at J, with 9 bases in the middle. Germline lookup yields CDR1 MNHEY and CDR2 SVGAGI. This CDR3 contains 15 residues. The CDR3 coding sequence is TGTGCCAGCAGTTACTCGATCGGGTTCACCGGGGAGCTGTTTTTT. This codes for CASSYSIGFTGELFF.

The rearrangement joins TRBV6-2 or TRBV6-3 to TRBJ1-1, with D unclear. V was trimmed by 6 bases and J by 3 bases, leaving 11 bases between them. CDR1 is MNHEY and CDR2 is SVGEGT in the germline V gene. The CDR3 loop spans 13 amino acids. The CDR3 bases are TGTGCCAGCAGCCCCGGGAGCCACACTGAAGCTTTCTTT. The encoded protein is CASSPGSHTEAFF.

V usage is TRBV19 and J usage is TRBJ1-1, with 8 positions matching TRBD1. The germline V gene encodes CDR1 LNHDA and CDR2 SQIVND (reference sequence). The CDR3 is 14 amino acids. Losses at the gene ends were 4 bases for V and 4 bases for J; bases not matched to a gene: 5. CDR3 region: CASSTRQGPTEAFF. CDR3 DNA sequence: TGTGCCAGTAGTACCCGACAGGGGCCCACTGAAGCTTTCTTT.

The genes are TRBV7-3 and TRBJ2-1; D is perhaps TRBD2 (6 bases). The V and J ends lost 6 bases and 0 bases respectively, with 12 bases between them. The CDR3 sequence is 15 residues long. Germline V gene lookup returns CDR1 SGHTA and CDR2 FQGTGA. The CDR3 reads CASSLLASSYNEQFF. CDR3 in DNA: TGTGCCAGCAGTCTTCTAGCGAGCTCCTACAATGAGCAGTTCTTC.

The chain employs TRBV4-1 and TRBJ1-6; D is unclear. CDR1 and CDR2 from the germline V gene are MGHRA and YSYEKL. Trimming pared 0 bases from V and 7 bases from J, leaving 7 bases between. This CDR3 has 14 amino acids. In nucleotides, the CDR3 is TGCGCCAGCAGCCAAGATAGGAGGAATTCACCCCTCCACTTT. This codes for CASSQDRRNSPLHF.

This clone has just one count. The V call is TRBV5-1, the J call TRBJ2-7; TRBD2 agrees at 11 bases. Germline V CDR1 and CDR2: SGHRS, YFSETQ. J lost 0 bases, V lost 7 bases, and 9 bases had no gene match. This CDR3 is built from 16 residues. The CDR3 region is CASRPVAGGGSYEQYF. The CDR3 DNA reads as TGCGCCAGCCGACCGGTAGCGGGGGGGGGCTCCTACGAGCAGTACTTC.